This TCR beta chain derives from a study of OX40 agonist ivuxolimab in advanced cancers. Whole-study findings and limits: Dosing at 0.1 to 3.0 mg/kg was accompanied by clonal expansion of CD4+ and CD8+ blood T cells by week 6.

Patients were ruled out by autoimmune disease history or systemic immunosuppression. Per germline, CDR1 ENHRY and CDR2 SYGVKD. There are 17 residues in the CDR3. The V end was cut by 6 bases, the J end by 3 bases, with 21 bases between. Some clones are missing from TCRdb's copy, which holds only in-frame ones; the method was immunoSEQ multiplex PCR. The sample includes 70,000 or so clones, roughly nine tenths seen only once; the top ten take around 0.31%. Points on this clone: Its antigen is still unknown.

The gene calls are TRBV10-3 and TRBJ2-1; D unclear. The source was CD4+ or CD8+ T cells sorted from blood, collected in a trial of the OX40 agonist ivuxolimab. The sequence was collected from an adult with an advanced solid tumor such as melanoma, head and neck, liver or kidney cancer. The DNA of the CDR3 is TGTGCCATCAGGGATGCGAGTGGGATGTCCTACTACAATGAGCAGTTCTTC. Translation: CAIRDASGMSYYNEQFF.